This note documents a single T cell receptor beta chain sequence. These data belong to a study of cytomegalovirus exposure and HLA in healthy donors. V was pared by 2 bases and J by 6 bases, with 22 bases between. Germline V gives CDR1 MNHEY, CDR2 SMNVEV (reference sequence). The CDR3 sequence is 17 residues long. PCR amplification relied on 60 Vbeta primers (plus 13 Jbeta primers). Here immunoSEQ multiplex PCR was the method, and the copy in TCRdb shows in-frame clones only, minus some. The repertoire holds about 88,000 clones, about nine tenths seen once, with 2% to 2.5% in the top ten. The sequence derives from a man younger than 35 in good health and CMV-seronegative. The chain combines TRBV27 with TRBJ1-2, with a possible D match to TRBD1 (6 bases). The sample taken for sequencing was PBMCs. This CDR3 is CASSLAGGADQTNGYTF. DNA of the CDR3: TGTGCCAGCAGTTTAGCGGGGGGCGCAGACCAAACTAATGGCTACACCTTC.